This T cell receptor (beta chain) derives from a study of T cells in women clearing cervical HPV infection. The overall study: Cases were women with histologically confirmed HPV16-related CIN3 or worse, including 2 invasive cancers.

The CDR3 runs 14 residues. CDR1 and CDR2 from the germline V gene are SGHNT and YYREEE (reference sequence). The V and J ends lost 1 base and 4 bases respectively, with 11 bases between them. Whole-study findings and limits: CIN3+ cases had significantly higher TCR richness than controls; evenness did not differ.

A word on this clone: Its antigen is still unknown. The read halts 3 residues ahead of the CDR3 end, with the missing end drawn from the germline J gene.

The assay was immunoSEQ multiplex PCR, and TCRdb's table has in-frame clones only and misses some. There are about 33,000 clones in the sample, with approximately 8.3% held by the top ten. The chain recombines TRBV5-4 with TRBJ1-2, with TRBD1 as a possible D gene (6 bases). Specimen: blood buffy coat. The TCR comes from a woman aged 18 to 75 with a cervical HPV16 infection that either progressed to CIN3+ or cleared (not recorded which). Partial CDR3 DNA: TGTGCCAGCAGCTTGACAGGGATCGCCTATGGC. Encoded protein: CASSLTGIAYG. The full CDR3 reads CASSLTGIAYGYTF.